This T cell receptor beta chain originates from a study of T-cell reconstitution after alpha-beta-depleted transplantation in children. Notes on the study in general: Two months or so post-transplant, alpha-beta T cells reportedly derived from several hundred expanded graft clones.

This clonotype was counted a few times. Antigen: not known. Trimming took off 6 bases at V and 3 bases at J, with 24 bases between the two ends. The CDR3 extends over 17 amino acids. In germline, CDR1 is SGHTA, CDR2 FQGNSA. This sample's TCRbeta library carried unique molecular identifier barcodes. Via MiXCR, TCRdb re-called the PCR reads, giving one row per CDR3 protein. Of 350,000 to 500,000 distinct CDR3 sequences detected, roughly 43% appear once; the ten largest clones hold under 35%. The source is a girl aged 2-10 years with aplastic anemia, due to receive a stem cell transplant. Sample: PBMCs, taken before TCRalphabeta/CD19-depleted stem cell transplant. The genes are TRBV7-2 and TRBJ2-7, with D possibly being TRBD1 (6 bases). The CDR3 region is CASRPFSQGTYIYEQYF. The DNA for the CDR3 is TGTGCCAGCAGGCCCTTTTCCCAGGGGACGTATATCTACGAGCAGTACTTC.